One sample yielded the 15 T cell receptor beta chains listed below, sequenced in a study of cytomegalovirus exposure and HLA in healthy donors. Here immunoSEQ multiplex PCR was the method, and the copy in TCRdb shows in-frame clones only, minus some. The table shows a few hundred thousand clones, with approximately 86% occurring only once. Material: PBMCs. The receptor set was obtained from a man aged 30-40 years in good health and CMV-seronegative.

The CDR3 region is CASSYGTGGTEAFF. CDR3 DNA: TGTGCCAGCAGTTACGGAACAGGGGGGACTGAAGCTTTCTTT. This rearrangement joins TRBV6-5 to TRBJ1-1; 8 bases map to TRBD1. With V trimmed by 2 bases and J by 5 bases, 4 bases remained unmatched. Germline CDR1 MNHEY, CDR2 SVGAGI. This CDR3 is 14 amino acids long.

This chain joins TRBV5-1 and TRBJ1-2; perhaps TRBD1 as D (6 bases). CDR3 length equals 13 residues. Germline V gives CDR1 SGHRS, CDR2 YFSETQ. The germline V and J ends were trimmed by 4 bases and 8 bases, with 15 bases remaining between them. CDR3 amino acids: CASSLTGLGGYTF. The CDR3 DNA follows: TGCGCCAGCAGCCTCACAGGGCTCGGGGGCTACACCTTC.

This chain connects TRBV9 to TRBJ2-7; 8 nucleotides line up with TRBD1. V gave up 4 bases and J gave up 3 bases; unmatched junction bases: 3. This CDR3 spans 13 amino acids. CDR1 and CDR2 (germline): SGDLS, YYNGEE. CDR3 residues: CASSLGQGYEQYF. The CDR3 DNA sequence: TGTGCCAGCAGCCTAGGACAGGGCTACGAGCAGTACTTC.

This clone showed up just a few times. In the same sample, other DNA sequences code for this CDR3. The V call is TRBV30, the J call TRBJ1-5, with D perhaps matching TRBD1 (5 bases). CDR1 and CDR2 from the germline V gene are GTSNPN and SVGIG (reference sequence). This CDR3 comprises 13 residues. Between the trimmed V and J ends, which lost 1 base and 1 base, there was a span of 5 bases. The CDR3 spells CAWSGQSNQPQHF. The CDR3 DNA reads TGTGCCTGGAGTGGACAGAGCAATCAGCCCCAGCATTTT. The full variable domain, its missing parts supplied by reference TRBV30 and TRBJ1-5, is SQTIHQWPATLVQPVGSPLSLECTVEGTSNPNLYWYRQAAGRGLQLLFYSVGIGQISSEVPQNLSASRPQDRQFILSSKKLLLSDSGFYLCAWSGQSNQPQHFGDGTRLSIL.

V usage is TRBV5-1 and J usage is TRBJ1-2, with D maybe TRBD1 (6 bases). Trimming removed 0 bases at V and 0 bases at J, with 15 bases between. The CDR3 loop spans 17 amino acids. Germline V gives CDR1 SGHRS, CDR2 YFSETQ. CDR3 residues: CASSLGTASTANYGYTF. CDR3 nucleotide sequence: TGCGCCAGCAGCTTGGGGACAGCCTCCACAGCTAACTATGGCTACACCTTC.

The table lists this clone with a count of one. The chain joins TRBV6-1 to TRBJ1-6; D is perhaps TRBD1 (6 bases). The CDR3 totals 14 residues. Trimming pared 3 bases from V and 7 bases from J, leaving 10 bases between. CDR1 and CDR2 (germline): MNHNS, SASEGT. In nucleotides, the CDR3 is TGTGCCAGCAGTGAGGCCAGGGGAAATTCACCCCTCCACTTT. Amino acid sequence: CASSEARGNSPLHF.

The chain joins TRBV4-1 to TRBJ1-2; D is perhaps TRBD1 (6 bases). Germline CDR1 is MGHRA and CDR2 is YSYEKL. V was trimmed by 4 bases and J by 0 bases, leaving 12 bases between them. The CDR3 length is 15 residues. The CDR3 nucleotides are TGCGCCAGCAGCCGCCCGGACAGTCCTAACTATGGCTACACCTTC. Amino acids: CASSRPDSPNYGYTF.

This clone came up many times. V and J are TRBV4-1 and TRBJ2-1; 8 nucleotides agree with TRBD1. In germline, CDR1 is MGHRA, CDR2 YSYEKL. The junction had 7 bases not matched to a gene; V was cut back by 5 bases and J by 7 bases. The CDR3 covers 14 residues. CDR3: CASSLNRQGNEQFF. In DNA, the CDR3 is TGCGCCAGCAGCTTAAATAGACAGGGGAATGAGCAGTTCTTC.

This clone was recorded only once. This chain connects TRBV14 to TRBJ2-1; D is possibly TRBD2 (6 bases). V lost 0 bases to trimming and J lost 1 base, with 19 bases between them. Looked up from germline, CDR1 is SGHDN and CDR2 is FVKESK. The CDR3 is 19 amino acids. Here the CDR3 DNA reads TGTGCCAGCAGCCAAGAATGGTCGGGGGTAGTCGGATCCTACAATGAGCAGTTCTTC. Residues: CASSQEWSGVVGSYNEQFF. The variable domain in full, with the rest retrieved from reference TRBV14 and TRBJ2-1, is EAGVTQFPSHSVIEKGQTVTLRCDPISGHDNLYWYRRVMGKEIKFLLHFVKESKQDESGMPNNRFLAERTGGTYSTLKVQPAELEDSGVYFCASSQEWSGVVGSYNEQFFGPGTRLTVL.

This chain uses TRBV7-8 with TRBJ2-1; D gene ambiguous. The V gene lost 2 bases and the J gene lost 7 bases, with 6 bases spanning the gap. The V gene's germline CDR1 is SGHVS and CDR2 FQNEAQ. The CDR3 contains 12 residues. Here the CDR3 reads CASSLLRNEQFF. CDR3 sequence (DNA): TGTGCCAGCAGCTTACTGAGGAATGAGCAGTTCTTC.

This sequence joins TRBV4-2 and TRBJ2-1, with 10 bases lining up with TRBD2. The CDR3 consists of 17 residues. Germline assignment: CDR1 LGHNA and CDR2 YNFKEQ. V trimming: 0 bases; J trimming: 7 bases; junction bases outside the gene matches: 9. CDR3 region: CASSQDRASGGLNEQFF. The CDR3 bases are TGTGCCAGCAGCCAAGATAGGGCTAGCGGGGGTCTGAATGAGCAGTTCTTC.

This rearrangement joins TRBV5-1 to TRBJ2-3, with 14 bases fitting TRBD2. CDR3 length equals 20 residues. Trimming removed 0 bases from V and 0 bases from J; junction bases left unmatched: 9. Germline lookup yields CDR1 SGHRS and CDR2 YFSETQ. The DNA for the CDR3 is TGCGCCAGCAGCTTGGGACTAGCGGGGGGGCGCTCATCTAGCACAGATACGCAGTATTTT. Residues: CASSLGLAGGRSSSTDTQYF.

For the CDR3, the DNA is TGCAGCTGGGGGGGTAAAGCTTTCTTT. This encodes CSWGGKAFF. The rearrangement uses TRBV20-1 and TRBJ1-1; the D gene is possibly TRBD1 (5 bases). This CDR3 has 9 residues. CDR1 is DFQATT and CDR2 is SNEGSKA in the germline V gene (reference sequence).

The chain is built from TRBV18 and TRBJ1-1, with 7 bases that match TRBD1. Trimming took 5 bases from V and 4 from J; bases not matched to a gene: 7. Germline CDR1 reads KGHSH; CDR2 reads LQKENI. The CDR3 spans 14 residues. Written as DNA, the CDR3 is TGTGCCAGCTCAACCCCGGGACAGAGCACTGAAGCTTTCTTT. It yields the protein CASSTPGQSTEAFF.

Concerning this clone: This specimen includes other DNA sequences encoding the same CDR3. The rearrangement links TRBV19 to TRBJ1-2; 9 nucleotides agree with TRBD1. V dropped 3 bases and J dropped 5; count of bases not matched to a gene: 1. The CDR3 covers 13 residues. CDR1 is LNHDA, CDR2 SQIVND, per germline (reference sequence). The CDR3 DNA sequence: TGTGCCAGTAGTATCGGACAGGGGTATGGCTACACCTTC. It is translated as CASSIGQGYGYTF.